This TCR beta chain is from a study of response to subunit inactivated influenza vaccine. From germline, CDR1 is MNHEY and CDR2 SVGAGI. J was trimmed by 1 base and V by 0 bases; bases with no gene match: 8. The CDR3 extends over 19 amino acids. Study-wide results and limits: Every seasonal influenza vaccination brings in few new T cells, the authors suggested.

TCRdb analysed the RT-PCR reads with MiXCR anew, one entry per CDR3 protein. The sample lists about 700,000 distinct CDR3 sequences, around 14% occurring once. A note on this clonotype: What it recognizes is unknown.

Sequencing used PBMCs from blood, obtained approximately 12 days after vaccination. The chain uses TRBV6-5 and TRBJ2-6; TRBD2 matches 8 bases. This receptor was taken from a man aged 50-60 years who received an inactivated influenza vaccine. CDR3 DNA sequence: TGTGCCAGCAGTTACTCCCGACTAGCGCTGTTTTCTGGGGCCAACGTCCTGACTTTC. The encoded protein is CASSYSRLALFSGANVLTF.